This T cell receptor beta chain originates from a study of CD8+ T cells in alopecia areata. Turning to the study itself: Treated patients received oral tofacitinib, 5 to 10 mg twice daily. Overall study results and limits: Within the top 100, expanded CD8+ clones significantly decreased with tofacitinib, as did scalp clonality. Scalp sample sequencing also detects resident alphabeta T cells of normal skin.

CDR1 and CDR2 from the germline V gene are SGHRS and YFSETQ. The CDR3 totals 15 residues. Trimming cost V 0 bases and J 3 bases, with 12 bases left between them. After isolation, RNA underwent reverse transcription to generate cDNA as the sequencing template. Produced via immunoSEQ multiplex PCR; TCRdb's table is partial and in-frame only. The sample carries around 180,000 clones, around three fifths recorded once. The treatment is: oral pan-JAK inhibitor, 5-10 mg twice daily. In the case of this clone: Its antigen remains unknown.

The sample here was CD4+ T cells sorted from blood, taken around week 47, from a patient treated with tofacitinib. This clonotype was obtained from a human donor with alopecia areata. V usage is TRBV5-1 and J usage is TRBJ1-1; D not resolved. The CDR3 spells CASSLETGIDTEAFF. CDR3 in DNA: TGCGCCAGCAGCTTGGAAACGGGGATTGACACTGAAGCTTTCTTT.